Sequencing of this T cell receptor beta chain was carried out in a study of graft-versus-host responses after intestinal transplantation. The wider study: Multivisceral, liver-intestinal, or isolated intestinal grafts went to recipients. Every transplant recipient was induced with anti-thymocyte globulin, then maintained on tacrolimus and steroids for two to three years. General study findings and limits: Detected in recipient marrow were GvH clones, some of which were first observed in ileum or blood. The study found high graft-versus-host to host-versus-graft clonal ratios in allografts of patients with graft-donor T cell macrochimerism.

On this clone: Its antigen is undetermined.

Method: immunoSEQ multiplex PCR; TCRdb's copy keeps in-frame clones and lacks some. The sample yields about 120,000 clones, around 96% seen once. CDR1 and CDR2 from the germline V gene are SGHTA and FQGTGA. V was pared by 2 bases and J by 2 bases, with 4 bases of the junction left unmatched. CDR3 length: 15 amino acids. V gene TRBV7-3 combines with J gene TRBJ2-3, with TRBD2 matching 7 bases. The receptor was isolated from a human donor who received an intestinal transplant. The sequenced sample was unstimulated CD8+ T cells sorted from spleen or lymph node cells, obtained before intestinal transplant. The CDR3 bases are TGTGCCAGCAGCTTAGACGGGAGGCACACAGATACGCAGTATTTT. The encoded protein is CASSLDGRHTDTQYF.